Detailed here is one TCR beta chain. Per the original methods: From reference gene primer amplification, estimates of nucleated cell counts were derived. Here immunoSEQ multiplex PCR was the method, and the copy in TCRdb shows in-frame clones only, minus some. V and J calls and clone size come straight from that table; D and trimming were deduced from the DNA. Of about 190,000 clones in the sample, roughly three quarters were seen once. This sample is drawn from a study of blood T cell repertoires in COVID-19. Background on the study: Sites in the United States, Italy and Spain provided acute and convalescent COVID-19 samples.

Seattle patients were enrolled during active infection and followed longitudinally. The source of this sequence is a woman of 80 years or more with COVID-19, enrolled during active disease. Sequencing was done on a sample of peripheral blood.

DNA of the CDR3: TGTGCCAGCAGTTCCTCAGGGACTAGCCCTGATACGCAGTATTTT. Translating it yields CASSSSGTSPDTQYF. The J gene is TRBJ2-3, the V gene TRBV7-2; 9 bases agree with TRBD2. CDR1 is SGHTA, CDR2 FQGNSA, per germline. There are 15 residues in the CDR3. The V gene end was trimmed by 6 bases and the J gene end by 6 bases; junction bases not matched to a gene: 10.